These 18 T cell receptor beta chains share one sample of origin, sequenced in a study of shared clonotypes between healthy human individuals. Assay used: immunoSEQ multiplex PCR; TCRdb lists only in-frame clones, some missing. The sample carries about 460,000 clones, 70% to 80% recorded once. The sample consisted of PBMCs. All receptors come from a woman aged 40-49 years in good health. Some clones in this sample may be carry-over from other donors' samples.

CDR3 in amino acids: CAWGDRVNMNTEAFF. CDR3 nucleotide sequence: TGTGCCTGGGGGGACAGGGTAAATATGAACACTGAAGCTTTCTTT. The chain combines TRBV30 with TRBJ1-1, with 9 bases matching TRBD1. Germline trimming cut 5 bases from V and 0 bases from J; bases unmatched to any gene: 7. This CDR3 spans 15 amino acids. Germline-derived CDR1 and CDR2 are GTSNPN and SVGIG (reference sequence).

This clone was picked up many times. CDR3 bases: TGTGCCAGCTCACCCCTAGTGGCCTTCTCCTACGAGCAGTACTTC. Protein product: CASSPLVAFSYEQYF. V and J are TRBV18 and TRBJ2-7; D gene unclear. Germline V gene lookup returns CDR1 KGHSH and CDR2 LQKENI. There are 15 residues in the CDR3. V shed 3 bases and J shed 0 bases, with 12 bases lying between them.

V usage is TRBV5-1 and J usage is TRBJ2-7; D is undetermined. The CDR3 runs to 13 residues. Germline CDR1 is SGHRS and CDR2 is YFSETQ. The V and J ends lost 5 bases and 2 bases respectively, with 11 bases between them. The CDR3 protein is CASSPHRAYEQYF. CDR3 sequence (DNA): TGCGCCAGCAGTCCCCACAGAGCCTACGAGCAGTACTTC.

The rearrangement uses TRBV28 and TRBJ2-7, with 7 bases fitting TRBD2. Unmatched junction bases numbered 12, after V lost 6 bases and J lost 4 bases. This CDR3 contains 15 residues. In germline, CDR1 is MDHEN, CDR2 SYDVKM. The CDR3 nucleotides read TGTGCCAGCAGAACTCTAGCGGCGAGGGGATACGAGCAGTACTTC. Amino acids: CASRTLAARGYEQYF.

The V and J genes are TRBV25-1 and TRBJ2-3; 9 nucleotides agree with TRBD2. With V trimmed by 3 bases and J by 8 bases, 9 bases remained unmatched. Germline V gene data show CDR1 as MGHDK and CDR2 as SYGVNS. The CDR3 has 15 residues. CDR3 sequence: CASSDHSGSGRTQYF. The CDR3 DNA reads as TGTGCCAGCAGTGACCATAGCGGGAGCGGTCGTACGCAGTATTTT.

The chain carries TRBV7-9 and TRBJ2-1, with 10 bases aligning to TRBD2. The CDR3 totals 19 residues. Germline values: CDR1 SEHNR, CDR2 FQNEAQ (reference sequence). V lost 1 base to trimming and J lost 1 base; unmatched junction nucleotides: 10. CDR3 loop: CASSLGRKIAGGSYNEQFF. Here the CDR3 DNA reads TGTGCCAGCAGCTTAGGGAGGAAAATAGCGGGGGGATCCTACAATGAGCAGTTCTTC. Drawing the rest from reference TRBV7-9 and TRBJ2-1, the complete variable domain is DTGVSQNPRHKITKRGQNVTFRCDPISEHNRLYWYRQTLGQGPEFLTYFQNEAQLEKSRLLSDRFSAERPKGSFSTLEIQRTEQGDSAMYLCASSLGRKIAGGSYNEQFFGPGTRLTVL.

CDR3: CASSVVPDRQFF. The CDR3 region has the DNA TGTGCCAGCAGCGTAGTGCCGGACAGACAGTTCTTC. The chain recombines TRBV9 with TRBJ2-1, with D tentatively TRBD1 (6 bases). Trimming left V 0 bases short and J 13 bases short, with 11 bases between. Germline V gene sequence: CDR1 SGDLS, CDR2 YYNGEE. The CDR3 contains 12 residues.

The chain carries TRBV4-2 and TRBJ2-5; tentatively, D is TRBD2 (6 bases). This CDR3 comprises 15 residues. CDR1 and CDR2 from the germline V gene are LGHNA and YNFKEQ. Trimming removed 1 base from V and 5 bases from J, with 14 bases in between. In DNA, the CDR3 is TGTGCCAGCAGCCAAGCGTGGGACTTTGCGGAGACCCAGTACTTC. Its protein is CASSQAWDFAETQYF.

This clone was recorded only once. A single base is all that separates this from a far larger clone, so a read error is likely. Other DNA variants within this sample encode the same CDR3. V usage is TRBV28 and J usage is TRBJ2-3; D is possibly TRBD1 (6 bases). Germline V gives CDR1 MDHEN, CDR2 SYDVKM. The CDR3 is 14 amino acids. V was trimmed by 3 bases and J by 6 bases, leaving 13 bases between them. The CDR3 spells CASSLWPQGDTQYF. The CDR3 region has the DNA TGTGCCAGCAGTTTGTGGCCCCAGGGGGATACGCAGTATTTT.

V usage is TRBV6-4 and J usage is TRBJ2-2; no reliable D call. Germline-derived CDR1 and CDR2 are MRHNA and SNTAGT. Trimming pared 0 bases from V and 6 bases from J, leaving 8 bases between. The CDR3 is made up of 14 amino acids. The DNA of the CDR3 is TGTGCCAGCAGTGACTCGGTTGGGTCCGGGGAGCTGTTTTTT. Encoded protein: CASSDSVGSGELFF.

In DNA form, the CDR3 reads TGTGCCAGCAGCGAGACTAGCGGGAGACACTACGAGCAGTACTTC. This codes for CASSETSGRHYEQYF. The chain uses TRBV7-8 and TRBJ2-7, with TRBD2 matching 12 bases. The CDR3 extends over 15 amino acids. From germline, CDR1 is SGHVS and CDR2 FQNEAQ. V shed 5 bases and J 3 bases; nucleotides not matched to a gene: 5.

Regarding this clone: This probably arose from a read error, given a far larger clone one base away. The conserved closing phenylalanine or tryptophan is absent in this CDR3, likely reflecting a read error. The V gene is TRBV2, the J gene TRBJ1-2; D perhaps matches TRBD1 (5 bases). CDR3 size: 14 residues. Trimming shortened V by 7 bases and J by 5 bases, and 17 bases separated the two germline ends. Germline CDR1 is SNHLY and CDR2 is FYNNEI. The CDR3 reads CASIALRGGYGYTL. The CDR3 bases are TGTGCCAGCATTGCGTTGAGGGGAGGGTATGGCTACACCCTC.

This sequence joins TRBV19 and TRBJ1-5, with 7 bases identical to TRBD1. Germline loops: CDR1 LNHDA, CDR2 SQIVND (reference sequence). CDR3 length: 13 residues. The trim removed 8 bases at V and 5 bases at J, leaving 6 bases unmatched. The CDR3 sequence: CASAQGDHQPQHF. The CDR3 DNA reads TGTGCCAGTGCCCAGGGGGATCATCAGCCCCAGCATTTT.

The J gene is TRBJ1-5, the V gene TRBV7-8, with TRBD1 matching 8 bases. This CDR3 region has 19 residues. Germline V gene data show CDR1 as SGHVS and CDR2 as FQNEAQ. With 5 bases clipped from V and 1 base from J, the junction kept 16 bases outside the gene matches. In DNA, the CDR3 is TGTGCCAGCAGCCCTGACAGGGGAAGGGTCGTAAGGAGCAATCAGCCCCAGCATTTT. It specifies CASSPDRGRVVRSNQPQHF.

The V gene is TRBV4-3, the J gene TRBJ2-3; tentatively, D is TRBD2 (6 bases). Germline CDR1 LGHNA, CDR2 YSLEER. The CDR3 has 14 amino acids. V was pared by 1 base and J by 2 bases, with 7 bases between. The CDR3 DNA reads as TGCGCCAGCAGCCAAGGGGACTCCACAGATACGCAGTATTTT. Translation gives CASSQGDSTDTQYF.

The gene calls are TRBV7-9 and TRBJ2-5, with 7 bases matching TRBD2. The J call is doubtful: the DNA matches TRBJ2-7 better. CDR1 is SEHNR and CDR2 is FQNEAQ in the germline V gene (reference sequence). The CDR3 runs 15 residues. CDR3 coding DNA: TGTGCCAGCACTACGATGGGAGGGCCCACCTACGAGCAGTACTTC. Translated: CASTTMGGPTYEQYF.

The V and J genes are TRBV28 and TRBJ2-5; 12 bases fit TRBD2. CDR3 length: 14 amino acids. The V and J ends lost 4 bases and 6 bases, in that order; junction bases with no gene match: 3. Per germline, CDR1 MDHEN and CDR2 SYDVKM. CDR3 residues: CASSSTSGRQTQYF. As DNA, the CDR3 is TGTGCCAGCAGTTCGACTAGCGGGAGACAGACCCAGTACTTC.

Note on this clone: This specimen includes other DNA sequences encoding the same CDR3. The J gene is TRBJ1-1, the V gene TRBV28; D is unclear. CDR3 length: 12 residues. Germline V gives CDR1 MDHEN, CDR2 SYDVKM. V was clipped by 8 bases and J by 4 bases, with 11 bases between them. The CDR3 DNA reads TGTGCCAGCGGGGAGGGCGGCACTGAAGCTTTCTTT. Residues: CASGEGGTEAFF.